The subject of this entry is one T cell receptor beta chain. The antigen is unknown. The repertoire was sequenced with immunoSEQ multiplex PCR; TCRdb's copy has only in-frame clones and lacks some. The sample carries some 110,000 clones, around 93% recorded once. This specimen belongs to a study of OX40 agonist ivuxolimab in advanced cancers. On the study more broadly: At 0.01 to 10 mg/kg, ivuxolimab was administered intravenously to patients every 2 weeks. The study, taken as a whole, reports: Also showing low normalized T-cell clonal expansion were some of the nonresponders. Among T cells, CD8+ cells averaged more expanded clones than CD4+ cells. Determination of antigen specificity was not performed for the expanded peripheral T cells.

The junction had 10 bases not matched to a gene; V was cut back by 6 bases and J by 0 bases. Germline assignment: CDR1 MDHEN and CDR2 SYDVKM. CDR3 length: 16 amino acids. The sample was CD4+ or CD8+ T cells sorted from blood, taken in a trial of the OX40 agonist ivuxolimab. The source is an adult with an advanced solid tumor such as melanoma, head and neck, liver or kidney cancer. The rearrangement links TRBV28 to TRBJ1-1, with 7 bases fitting TRBD1. CDR3: CASSLGQLIMNTEAFF. The CDR3 DNA reads TGTGCCAGCAGCCTGGGACAGTTAATCATGAACACTGAAGCTTTCTTT.